Below, 31 T cell receptor beta chains from the same sample are listed, as sequenced in a study of blood T cell repertoires in COVID-19. This table comes from immunoSEQ multiplex PCR, and its TCRdb copy is limited to in-frame clones, with some not included. The sample includes approximately 290,000 clones, roughly 89% seen only once; the top ten take approximately 0.84%. Sequencing was done on a sample of peripheral blood. All receptors come from a man aged 30 to 45 with acute or convalescent COVID-19.

This chain links TRBV10-2 with TRBJ2-3; weak D call: TRBD2 (6 bases). In germline, CDR1 is WSHSY, CDR2 SAAADI. Trimming stripped 11 bases from V and 5 bases from J, with 20 bases between. The CDR3 is 14 amino acids. The CDR3 coding sequence is TGCGCCGGCCGTGGAGGGATGGTTGGAGATACGCAGTATTTT. Amino acid sequence: CAGRGGMVGDTQYF.

The chain recombines TRBV28 with TRBJ1-4, with 7 bases that match TRBD1. The CDR3 has 14 residues. CDR1 is MDHEN and CDR2 is SYDVKM in the germline V gene. V shed 7 bases and J 4 bases; nucleotides not matched to a gene: 6. The CDR3 sequence is CASTMDRFNEKLFF. CDR3 sequence (DNA): TGTGCCAGCACGATGGACAGGTTTAATGAAAAACTGTTTTTT.

The chain recombines TRBV9 with TRBJ1-2; D might be TRBD1 (6 bases). The germline V gene has CDR1 SGDLS and CDR2 YYNGEE. The CDR3 length is 16 residues. The germline V and J ends were trimmed by 5 bases and 4 bases, with 21 bases remaining between them. The CDR3 nucleotides are TGTGCCAGCAGTGACAACGGTGGCAGGGGAGTCTATGGCTACACCTTC. This translates into CASSDNGGRGVYGYTF.

This clone was seen only a few times. The gene calls are TRBV9 and TRBJ1-6, with D perhaps TRBD1 (5 bases). The germline V gene encodes CDR1 SGDLS and CDR2 YYNGEE. Deletions cut 7 bases from V and 0 bases from J, with 14 bases between. The CDR3 covers 16 residues. This CDR3 is CASGGTAYSYNSPLHF. In DNA form, the CDR3 reads TGTGCCAGCGGGGGGACTGCGTACTCCTATAATTCACCCCTCCACTTT.

This clone was seen a handful of times. The chain joins TRBV7-8 to TRBJ2-7, with 12 positions matching TRBD1. The CDR3 sequence is 18 residues long. The V gene end was trimmed by 5 bases and the J gene end by 1 base; junction bases not matched to a gene: 12. CDR1 SGHVS and CDR2 FQNEAQ come from the germline V gene. The CDR3 is CASSVRDRGRFSSYEQYF. The CDR3 nucleotides read TGTGCCAGCAGCGTCCGGGACAGGGGGCGTTTTTCGTCCTACGAGCAGTACTTC.

The chain uses TRBV11-2 and TRBJ2-7; perhaps TRBD1 as D (5 bases). The V end lost 5 bases, the J end lost 4 bases, and 18 bases lay between the germline ends. Germline-derived CDR1 and CDR2 are SGHAT and FQNNGV. The length of the CDR3 is 15 residues. The CDR3: CASSPSDTGWYEQYF. CDR3 sequence (DNA): TGTGCCAGCAGCCCCTCGGACACAGGATGGTACGAGCAGTACTTC.

The chain links TRBV5-4 to TRBJ1-1, with TRBD1 matching over 7 bases. CDR1 SGHNT and CDR2 YYREEE come from the germline V gene (reference sequence). This CDR3 is built from 14 residues. V lost 3 bases and J lost 4; bases outside the gene matches: 6. The CDR3 nucleotides read TGTGCCAGCAGCTATCAGGGGGTTTTCACTGAAGCTTTCTTT. It is translated as CASSYQGVFTEAFF.

V gene TRBV19 combines with J gene TRBJ1-2, with D uncertain. Deletions cut 3 bases from V and 4 bases from J, with 15 bases between. The germline CDR1 and CDR2 sequences are LNHDA and SQIVND (reference sequence). The CDR3 is made up of 15 amino acids. CDR3 protein: CASSMGPRLSYGYTF. The CDR3 coding sequence is TGTGCCAGTAGTATGGGCCCAAGGTTATCCTATGGCTACACCTTC. The full variable domain, with the rest looked up from reference TRBV19 and TRBJ1-2, is DGGITQSPKYLFRKEGQNVTLSCEQNLNHDAMYWYRQDPGQGLRLIYYSQIVNDFQKGDIAEGYSVSREKKESFPLTVTSAQKNPTAFYLCASSMGPRLSYGYTFGSGTRLTVV.

J is TRBJ1-2 and V is TRBV11-2; weak D call: TRBD1 (5 bases). From germline, CDR1 is SGHAT and CDR2 FQNNGV. The length of the CDR3 is 17 residues. Trimming left V 6 bases short and J 4 bases short, with 24 bases between. DNA for the CDR3: TGTGCCAGCAGTTCGCGTTGGAAGACAGCGCAAGTCTATGGCTACACCTTC. This translates into CASSSRWKTAQVYGYTF.

The V gene is TRBV28, the J gene TRBJ2-7; 8 bases align to TRBD1. The CDR3 spans 16 residues. Germline V CDR1 and CDR2: MDHEN, SYDVKM. Trimming at V came to 6 bases and at J to 2 bases, leaving 12 bases not matched to a gene. The CDR3 DNA sequence: TGTGCCAGCAGGGGACCGCTGGACAGGGTAACCTACGAGCAGTACTTC. As protein: CASRGPLDRVTYEQYF.

The CDR3 DNA sequence: TGTGCCAGCAGTTTAAAGACAGGGGACTATGGCTACACCTTC. Translating gives CASSLKTGDYGYTF. The V call is TRBV6-5, the J call TRBJ1-2; 8 bases agree with TRBD1. Germline CDR1 and CDR2: MNHEY and SVGAGI. Trimming took 4 bases from V and 3 from J; bases not matched to a gene: 4. This CDR3 has 14 residues.

V gene TRBV9 combines with J gene TRBJ2-2, with TRBD2 matching 10 bases. The germline V gene has CDR1 SGDLS and CDR2 YYNGEE. Trimming removed 3 bases from V and 6 bases from J; junction bases left unmatched: 8. This CDR3 has 16 residues. The CDR3 here is CASSAPSGSLPGELFF. CDR3 nucleotides: TGTGCCAGCAGCGCCCCTAGCGGGAGTCTCCCCGGGGAGCTGTTTTTT.

The gene calls are TRBV5-6 and TRBJ2-7, with D perhaps matching TRBD1 (6 bases). V was pared by 0 bases and J by 7 bases, with 17 bases between. Germline CDR1 is SGHDT and CDR2 is YYEEEE. This CDR3 is 15 amino acids long. In nucleotides, the CDR3 is TGTGCCAGCAGCTTGGCCCCAGGGGCCAGTATGGAGCAGTACTTC. This gives the protein CASSLAPGASMEQYF.

The chain joins TRBV5-5 to TRBJ2-3; D may be TRBD1 (5 bases). Germline values: CDR1 SGHKS, CDR2 YYEKEE (reference sequence). Trimming took 3 bases from V and 4 from J, leaving 12 bases between them. The CDR3 is 14 amino acids. The CDR3 nucleotides are TGTGCCAGCAGCTCGCTTGCAGGGCCAGATACGCAGTATTTT. Translated, it gives CASSSLAGPDTQYF.

The rearrangement links TRBV28 to TRBJ1-2, with TRBD1 matching over 9 bases. Germline V gives CDR1 MDHEN, CDR2 SYDVKM. V trimming: 9 bases; J trimming: 6 bases; junction bases outside the gene matches: 5. The CDR3 runs to 12 residues. The CDR3 spells CASTDRGHGYTF. The DNA of the CDR3 is TGTGCCAGTACGGACAGGGGCCATGGCTACACCTTC.

The chain links TRBV7-9 to TRBJ2-1, with D possibly TRBD1 on 6 matching bases. CDR1 is SEHNR, CDR2 FQNEAQ, per germline (reference sequence). The CDR3 is 12 residues long. V lost 5 bases to trimming and J lost 9 bases, with 11 bases between them. CDR3 sequence (DNA): TGTGCCAGCAGCCAACAGGGTTCTGAGCAGTTCTTC. This gives the protein CASSQQGSEQFF. Using reference TRBV7-9 and TRBJ2-1 for the parts outside the CDR3, the full variable domain is DTGVSQNPRHKITKRGQNVTFRCDPISEHNRLYWYRQTLGQGPEFLTYFQNEAQLEKSRLLSDRFSAERPKGSFSTLEIQRTEQGDSAMYLCASSQQGSEQFFGPGTRLTVL.

In its sample, this clone was seen a few times. As DNA, the CDR3 is TGTGCCAGCAGCCCACTATCCTGGGGCAGGTCCCGCCAGACCCAGTACTTC. Encoded protein: CASSPLSWGRSRQTQYF. This chain uses TRBV7-8 with TRBJ2-5, with D possibly matching TRBD1 (5 bases). V shed 5 bases and J shed 6 bases, with 25 bases lying between them. Germline V gene sequence: CDR1 SGHVS, CDR2 FQNEAQ. The CDR3 runs to 17 residues.

For the CDR3, the DNA is TGCGCCAGCAGTGAGGCGGGGCAGGGGGCTTACAATGAGCAGTTCTTC. It encodes CASSEAGQGAYNEQFF. This rearrangement joins TRBV10-1 to TRBJ2-1; TRBD1 matches 8 bases. V lost 2 bases and J lost 4; bases outside the gene matches: 7. Looked up from germline, CDR1 is WNHNN and CDR2 is SYGVQD (reference sequence). This CDR3 comprises 16 residues.

This sequence joins TRBV10-3 and TRBJ1-1; D remains unclear. V was clipped by 0 bases and J by 5 bases, with 13 bases between them. CDR3 size: 15 residues. Germline V CDR1 and CDR2: ENHRY, SYGVKD. CDR3 in amino acids: CAISESSGLRTEAFF. The CDR3, as DNA: TGTGCCATCAGTGAGTCGAGCGGTCTGAGGACTGAAGCTTTCTTT.

The chain uses TRBV27 and TRBJ1-5; D is uncertain. V gave up 1 base and J gave up 0 bases, with 13 bases separating them. Germline V gives CDR1 MNHEY, CDR2 SMNVEV (reference sequence). The CDR3 spans 17 residues. The CDR3 DNA reads TGTGCCAGCAGTTTATATTCAGTTTTCGATAGCAATCAGCCCCAGCATTTT. Translated, it gives CASSLYSVFDSNQPQHF.

The chain combines TRBV5-1 with TRBJ2-5, with 8 bases matching TRBD2. CDR3 length: 14 residues. V shed 1 base, J shed 1 base, and the junction held 0 bases outside the gene matches. CDR1 and CDR2 from the germline V gene are SGHRS and YFSETQ. Here the CDR3 DNA reads TGCGCCAGCAGCTTGCGGGAGGGCCAAGAGACCCAGTACTTC. Translating it yields CASSLREGQETQYF.

The table lists this clone with a count of one. The J gene is TRBJ2-3, the V gene TRBV9; D is uncertain. This CDR3 has 12 amino acids. Trimming removed 3 bases from V and 6 bases from J, with 8 bases in between. Germline assignment: CDR1 SGDLS and CDR2 YYNGEE. CDR3 protein: CASSDPDDTQYF. The CDR3 DNA reads as TGTGCCAGCAGCGACCCAGATGATACGCAGTATTTT.

The V gene is TRBV28, the J gene TRBJ2-6, with D possibly TRBD1 on 6 matching bases. This CDR3 spans 16 amino acids. Trimming removed 8 bases at V and 0 bases at J, with 14 bases between. CDR1 is MDHEN, CDR2 SYDVKM, per germline. The CDR3, as DNA: TGTGCCAGCGGGGCAGGGGACCGCTCTGGGGCCAACGTCCTGACTTTC. It yields the protein CASGAGDRSGANVLTF.

The chain recombines TRBV29-1 with TRBJ2-1, with TRBD2 as a possible D gene (7 bases). This CDR3 region has 13 residues. Trimming cost V 7 bases and J 0 bases, with 10 bases left between them. Germline loops: CDR1 SQVTM, CDR2 ANQGSEA. The CDR3 sequence is CSAGGLSYNEQFF. DNA for the CDR3: TGCAGCGCCGGGGGGCTCTCCTACAATGAGCAGTTCTTC.

About this clone itself: A read error may produce the germline difference seen at one junction end. The chain combines TRBV13 with TRBJ1-2; D may be TRBD1 (6 bases). The CDR3 is 13 residues long. CDR1 and CDR2 from the germline V gene are PRHDT and FYEKMQ (reference sequence). DNA of the CDR3: TGTGCCAGCAGCTCCGACAGGCACTACGGCTACACCTTC. It codes for CASSSDRHYGYTF.

The V and J genes are TRBV3-1 (or the pseudogene TRBV3-2) and TRBJ2-7; TRBD2 matches 10 bases. This CDR3 contains 15 residues. Germline CDR1 and CDR2: LGHDT and YNNKEL (reference sequence). V lost 1 base to trimming and J lost 7 bases; unmatched junction nucleotides: 7. CDR3 bases: TGTGCCAGCAGCCAAGTTCTAGCGGGAGTTGGGGAGCAGTACTTC. The encoded protein is CASSQVLAGVGEQYF.

The rearrangement uses TRBV6-1 and TRBJ1-5; 9 bases fit TRBD1. The CDR3 consists of 16 residues. V lost 4 bases and J lost 0; bases outside the gene matches: 4. Germline-derived CDR1 and CDR2 are MNHNS and SASEGT. The CDR3 region is CASSGYRGLSNQPQHF. The CDR3 region has the DNA TGTGCCAGCAGTGGGTACAGGGGGCTTAGCAATCAGCCCCAGCATTTT.

V is TRBV5-1 and J is TRBJ2-2, with 7 bases identical to TRBD2. This CDR3 is 16 amino acids long. The trim removed 3 bases at V and 5 bases at J, leaving 10 bases unmatched. The germline V gene has CDR1 SGHRS and CDR2 YFSETQ. CDR3 DNA sequence: TGCGCCAGCAGCTCCTCCGCAGCGGGAAGAACCGGGGAGCTGTTTTTT. Translated, it gives CASSSSAAGRTGELFF.

The chain joins TRBV6-5 to TRBJ2-2; tentative D call: TRBD2 (5 bases). This CDR3 has 13 amino acids. V was trimmed by 11 bases and J by 6 bases, leaving 16 bases between them. Germline V lookup: CDR1 MNHEY, CDR2 SVGAGI. CDR3 bases: TGTGCCCTCATTCGCCGGACTGCCGGGGAGCTGTTTTTT. Protein: CALIRRTAGELFF.

The genes are TRBV6-1 and TRBJ1-3, with TRBD1 as a possible D gene (5 bases). From germline, CDR1 is MNHNS and CDR2 SASEGT. The V end lost 4 bases, the J end lost 4 bases, and 17 bases lay between the germline ends. The CDR3 extends over 16 amino acids. CDR3: CASSATPNRFGNTIYF. As DNA, the CDR3 is TGTGCCAGCAGTGCAACGCCGAACAGGTTCGGAAACACCATATATTTT.

The chain combines TRBV6-6 with TRBJ2-7; 9 bases map to TRBD1. Germline trimming cut 2 bases from V and 2 bases from J; bases unmatched to any gene: 1. This CDR3 spans 14 amino acids. In germline, CDR1 is MNHNY, CDR2 SVGAGI (reference sequence). Here the CDR3 DNA reads TGTGCCAGCAGTTACGGGGACAGGGCCTACGAGCAGTACTTC. It codes for CASSYGDRAYEQYF.